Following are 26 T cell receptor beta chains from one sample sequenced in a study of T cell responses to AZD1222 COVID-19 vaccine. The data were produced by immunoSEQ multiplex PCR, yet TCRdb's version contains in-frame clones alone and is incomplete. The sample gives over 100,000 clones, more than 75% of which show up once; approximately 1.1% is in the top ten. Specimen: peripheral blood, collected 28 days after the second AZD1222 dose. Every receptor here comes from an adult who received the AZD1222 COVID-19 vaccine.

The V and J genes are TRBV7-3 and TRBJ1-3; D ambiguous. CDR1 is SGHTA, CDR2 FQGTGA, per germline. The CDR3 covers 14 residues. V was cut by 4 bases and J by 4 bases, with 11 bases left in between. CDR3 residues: CASSYRAGGNTIYF. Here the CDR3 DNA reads TGTGCCAGCAGCTATCGAGCGGGGGGAAACACCATATATTTT.

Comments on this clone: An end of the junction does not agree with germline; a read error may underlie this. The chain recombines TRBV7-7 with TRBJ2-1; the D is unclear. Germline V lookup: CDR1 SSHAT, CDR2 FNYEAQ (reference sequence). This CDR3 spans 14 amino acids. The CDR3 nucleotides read TGTGCTAGCAGCCCACGAAGAGATCACAATGAGCAGTTCTTC. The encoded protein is CASSPRRDHNEQFF.

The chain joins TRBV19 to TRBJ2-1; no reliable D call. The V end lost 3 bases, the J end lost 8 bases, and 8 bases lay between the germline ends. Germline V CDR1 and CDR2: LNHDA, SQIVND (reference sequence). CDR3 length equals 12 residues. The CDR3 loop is CASSMFEDEQFF. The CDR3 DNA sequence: TGTGCCAGTAGTATGTTTGAGGATGAGCAGTTCTTC.

The CDR3 is CASSEYGDQPQHF. The CDR3, as DNA: TGTGCCAGCAGTGAATACGGGGATCAGCCCCAGCATTTT. The chain joins TRBV2 to TRBJ1-5; D gene unclear. V lost 2 bases to trimming and J lost 5 bases, with 7 bases between them. Germline loops: CDR1 SNHLY, CDR2 FYNNEI. The CDR3 length is 13 residues.

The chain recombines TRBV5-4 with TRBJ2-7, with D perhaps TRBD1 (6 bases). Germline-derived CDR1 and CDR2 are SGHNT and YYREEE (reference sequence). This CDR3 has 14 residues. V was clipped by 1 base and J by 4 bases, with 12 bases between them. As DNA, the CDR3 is TGTGCCAGCAGCTTGAAAGCCCAGGGGTACGAGCAGTACTTC. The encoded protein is CASSLKAQGYEQYF.

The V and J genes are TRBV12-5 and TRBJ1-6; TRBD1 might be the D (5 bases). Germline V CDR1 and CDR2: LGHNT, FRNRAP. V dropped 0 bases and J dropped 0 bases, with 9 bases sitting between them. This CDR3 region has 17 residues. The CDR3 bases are TGTGCTAGTGGTTTGGTTGCAGGGAGCTCCTATAATTCACCCCTCCACTTT. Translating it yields CASGLVAGSSYNSPLHF. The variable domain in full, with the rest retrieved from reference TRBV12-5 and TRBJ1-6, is DARVTQTPRHKVTEMGQEVTMRCQPILGHNTVFWYRQTMMQGLELLAYFRNRAPLDDSGMPKDRFSAEMPDATLATLKIQPSEPRDSAVYFCASGLVAGSSYNSPLHFGNGTRLTVT.

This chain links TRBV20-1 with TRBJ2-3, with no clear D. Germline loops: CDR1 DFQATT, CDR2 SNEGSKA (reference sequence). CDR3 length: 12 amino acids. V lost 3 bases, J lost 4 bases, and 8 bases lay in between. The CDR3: CSASDSADTQYF. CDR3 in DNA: TGCAGTGCTAGTGACTCGGCAGATACGCAGTATTTT.

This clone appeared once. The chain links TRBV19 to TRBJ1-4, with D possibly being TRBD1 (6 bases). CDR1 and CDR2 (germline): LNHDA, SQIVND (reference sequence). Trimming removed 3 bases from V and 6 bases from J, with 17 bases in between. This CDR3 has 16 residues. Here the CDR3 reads CASSIIPGAGDEKLFF. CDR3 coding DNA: TGTGCCAGTAGTATCATCCCAGGGGCTGGGGATGAAAAACTGTTTTTT. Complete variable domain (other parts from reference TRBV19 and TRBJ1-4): DGGITQSPKYLFRKEGQNVTLSCEQNLNHDAMYWYRQDPGQGLRLIYYSQIVNDFQKGDIAEGYSVSREKKESFPLTVTSAQKNPTAFYLCASSIIPGAGDEKLFFGSGTQLSVL.

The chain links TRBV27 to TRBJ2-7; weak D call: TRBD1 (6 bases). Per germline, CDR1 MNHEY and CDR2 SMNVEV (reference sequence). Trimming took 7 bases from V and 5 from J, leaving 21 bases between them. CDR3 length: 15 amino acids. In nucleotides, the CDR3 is TGTGCCAGCATCTTCGGACAGTTTCGCCAGCACGAGCAGTACTTC. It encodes CASIFGQFRQHEQYF.

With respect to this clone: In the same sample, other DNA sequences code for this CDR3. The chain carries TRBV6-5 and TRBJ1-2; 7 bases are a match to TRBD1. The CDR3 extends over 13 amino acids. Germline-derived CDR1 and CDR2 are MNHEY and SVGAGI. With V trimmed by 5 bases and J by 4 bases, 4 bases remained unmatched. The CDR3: CASSLGGGYGYTF. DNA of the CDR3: TGTGCCAGCAGTCTAGGGGGCGGCTATGGCTACACCTTC.

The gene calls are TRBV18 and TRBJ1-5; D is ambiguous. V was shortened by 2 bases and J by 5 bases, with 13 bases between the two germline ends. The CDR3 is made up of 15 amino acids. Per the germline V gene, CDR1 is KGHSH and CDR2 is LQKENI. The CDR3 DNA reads TGTGCCAGCTCACCAATGAGTGTTGGGGATCAGCCCCAGCATTTT. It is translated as CASSPMSVGDQPQHF.

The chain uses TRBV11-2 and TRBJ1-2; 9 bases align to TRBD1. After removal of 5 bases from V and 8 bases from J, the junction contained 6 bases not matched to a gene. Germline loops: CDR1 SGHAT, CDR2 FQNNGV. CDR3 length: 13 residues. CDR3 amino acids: CASSGQGSGGYTF. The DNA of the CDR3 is TGTGCCAGCAGCGGACAGGGGAGTGGCGGCTACACCTTC.

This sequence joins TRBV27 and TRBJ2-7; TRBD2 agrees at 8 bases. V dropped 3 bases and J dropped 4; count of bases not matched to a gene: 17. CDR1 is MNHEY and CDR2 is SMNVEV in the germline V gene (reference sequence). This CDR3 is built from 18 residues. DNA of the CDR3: TGTGCCAGCAGTTTGAGGGGCCAAGGGAAAGCGGGGGTATACGAGCAGTACTTC. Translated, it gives CASSLRGQGKAGVYEQYF.

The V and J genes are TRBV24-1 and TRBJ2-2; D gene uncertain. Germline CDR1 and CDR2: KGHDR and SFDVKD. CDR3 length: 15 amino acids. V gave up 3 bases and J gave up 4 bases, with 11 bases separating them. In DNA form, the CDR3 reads TGTGCCACCAGTGATCCGAGCATGGGCACCGGGGAGCTGTTTTTT. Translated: CATSDPSMGTGELFF.

DNA of the CDR3: TGTGCCAGTAGTATAGGATGGGGGGTTCAGACTGAAGCTTTCTTT. Residues: CASSIGWGVQTEAFF. The chain employs TRBV19 and TRBJ1-1; tentatively, D is TRBD1 (5 bases). V gave up 1 base and J gave up 5 bases, with 14 bases separating them. This CDR3 has 15 amino acids. Germline assignment: CDR1 LNHDA and CDR2 SQIVND (reference sequence).

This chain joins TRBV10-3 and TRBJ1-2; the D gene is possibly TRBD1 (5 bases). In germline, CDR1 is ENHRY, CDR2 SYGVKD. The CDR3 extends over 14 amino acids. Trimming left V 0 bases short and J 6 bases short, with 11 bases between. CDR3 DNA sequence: TGTGCCATCAGTGAGTCTGCGGGGCTTGATGGCTACACCTTC. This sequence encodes CAISESAGLDGYTF.

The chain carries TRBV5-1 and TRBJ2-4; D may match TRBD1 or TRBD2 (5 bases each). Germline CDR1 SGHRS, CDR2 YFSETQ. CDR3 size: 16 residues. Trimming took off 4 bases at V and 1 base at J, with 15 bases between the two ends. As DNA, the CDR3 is TGCGCCAGCAGCCCCGGGTGGGGGAATGCCAAAAACATTCAGTACTTC. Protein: CASSPGWGNAKNIQYF.

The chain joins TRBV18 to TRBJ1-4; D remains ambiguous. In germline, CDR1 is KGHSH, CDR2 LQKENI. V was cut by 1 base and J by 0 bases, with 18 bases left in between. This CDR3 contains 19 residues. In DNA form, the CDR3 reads TGTGCCAGCTCACCACGCCCCTTGGGCAGCACCTCAACTAATGAAAAACTGTTTTTT. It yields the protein CASSPRPLGSTSTNEKLFF. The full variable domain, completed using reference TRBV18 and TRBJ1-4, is NAGVMQNPRHLVRRRGQEARLRCSPMKGHSHVYWYRQLPEEGLKFMVYLQKENIIDESGMPKERFSAEFPKEGPSILRIQQVVRGDSAAYFCASSPRPLGSTSTNEKLFFGSGTQLSVL.

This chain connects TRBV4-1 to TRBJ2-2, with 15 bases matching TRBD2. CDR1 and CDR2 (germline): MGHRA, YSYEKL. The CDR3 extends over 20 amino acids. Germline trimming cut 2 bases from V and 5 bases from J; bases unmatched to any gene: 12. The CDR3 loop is CASSQSMWGLAGGGTGELFF. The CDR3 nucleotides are TGCGCCAGCAGCCAATCAATGTGGGGACTAGCGGGAGGTGGGACCGGGGAGCTGTTTTTT.

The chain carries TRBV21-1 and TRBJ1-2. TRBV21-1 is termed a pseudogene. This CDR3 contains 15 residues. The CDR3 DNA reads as TGTGCCAGCAGCAAAGTCCCGACCAGGGAGGATGGCTACACCTTC. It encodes CASSKVPTREDGYTF.

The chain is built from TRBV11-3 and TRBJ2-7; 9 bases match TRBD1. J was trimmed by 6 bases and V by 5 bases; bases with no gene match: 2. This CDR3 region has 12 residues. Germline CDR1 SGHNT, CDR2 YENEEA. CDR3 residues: CASSPTGGEQYF. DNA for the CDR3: TGTGCCAGCAGCCCGACAGGGGGCGAGCAGTACTTC.

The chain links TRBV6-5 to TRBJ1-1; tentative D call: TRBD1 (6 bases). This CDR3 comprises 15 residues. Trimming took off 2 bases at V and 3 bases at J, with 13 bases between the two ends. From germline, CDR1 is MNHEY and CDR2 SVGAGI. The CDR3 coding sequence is TGTGCCAGCAGTTACGCGGGGGGCTGGGACACTGAAGCTTTCTTT. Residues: CASSYAGGWDTEAFF.

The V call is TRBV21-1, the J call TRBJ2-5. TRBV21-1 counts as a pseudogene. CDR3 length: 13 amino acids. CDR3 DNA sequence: TGTGCCAGCAGCAAGGGAATTCAAGAGACCCAGTACTTC. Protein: CASSKGIQETQYF.

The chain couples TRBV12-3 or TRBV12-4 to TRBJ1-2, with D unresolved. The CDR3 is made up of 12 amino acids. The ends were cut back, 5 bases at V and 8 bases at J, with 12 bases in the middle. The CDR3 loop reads CASSRPGRGYTF. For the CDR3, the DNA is TGTGCCAGCAGTCGACCCGGGAGGGGCTACACCTTC.

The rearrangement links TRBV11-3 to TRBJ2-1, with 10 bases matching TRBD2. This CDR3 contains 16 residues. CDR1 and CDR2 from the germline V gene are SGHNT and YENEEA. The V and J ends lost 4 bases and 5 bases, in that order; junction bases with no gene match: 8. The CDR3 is CASSSQTSGFHNEQFF. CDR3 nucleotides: TGTGCCAGCAGCTCCCAGACTAGCGGGTTTCACAATGAGCAGTTCTTC.

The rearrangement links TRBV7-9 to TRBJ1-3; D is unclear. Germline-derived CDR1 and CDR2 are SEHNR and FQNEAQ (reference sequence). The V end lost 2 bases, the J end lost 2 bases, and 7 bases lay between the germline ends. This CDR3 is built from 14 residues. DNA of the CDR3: TGTGCCAGCAGCTTAATGGCGGCTGGAAACACCATATATTTT. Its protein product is CASSLMAAGNTIYF.